The present entry profiles one T cell receptor (beta chain) with its context. This sample was included in a study of blood T cell repertoires in COVID-19. The V and J ends lost 0 bases and 7 bases respectively, with 10 bases between them. Germline CDR1 reads SGHNT; CDR2 reads YENEEA. This CDR3 comprises 15 residues. Produced via immunoSEQ multiplex PCR; TCRdb's table is partial and in-frame only. In the table there are approximately 200,000 clones, roughly 81% of which are singletons. Sequenced: peripheral blood. This sequence joins TRBV11-3 and TRBJ1-6; possibly TRBD1 for D (6 bases). The source is a woman aged 80 or over with COVID-19, enrolled during active disease. CDR3 loop: CASSLEGAGNSPLHF. In DNA, the CDR3 is TGTGCCAGCAGCTTAGAGGGGGCTGGAAATTCACCCCTCCACTTT.